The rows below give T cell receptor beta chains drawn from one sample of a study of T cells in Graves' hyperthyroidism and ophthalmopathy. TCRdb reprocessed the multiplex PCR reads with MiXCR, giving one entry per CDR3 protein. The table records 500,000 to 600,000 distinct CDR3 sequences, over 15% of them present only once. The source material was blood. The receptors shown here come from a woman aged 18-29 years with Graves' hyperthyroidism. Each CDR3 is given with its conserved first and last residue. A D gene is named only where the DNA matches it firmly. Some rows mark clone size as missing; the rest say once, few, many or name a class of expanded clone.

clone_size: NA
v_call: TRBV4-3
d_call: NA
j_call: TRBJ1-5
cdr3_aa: CASSQDLGESGNQPQHF
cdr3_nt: TGCGCCAGCAGCCAAGATTTGGGGGAGTCTGGCAATCAGCCCCAGCATTTT

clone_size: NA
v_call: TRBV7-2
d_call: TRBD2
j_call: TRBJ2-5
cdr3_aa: CASSLGASGYFQETQYF
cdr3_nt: TGTGCCAGCAGCTTAGGGGCTAGCGGGTACTTCCAAGAGACCCAGTACTTC

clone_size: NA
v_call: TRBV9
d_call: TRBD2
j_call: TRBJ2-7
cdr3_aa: CASSPTALAAYEQYF
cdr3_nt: TGTGCCAGCAGCCCAACCGCGCTAGCGGCCTACGAGCAGTACTTC

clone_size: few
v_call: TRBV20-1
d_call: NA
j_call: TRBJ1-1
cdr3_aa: CSAAAGPTTLNTEAFF
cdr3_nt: TGCAGTGCGGCTGCCGGGCCCACTACCTTGAACACTGAAGCTTTCTTT

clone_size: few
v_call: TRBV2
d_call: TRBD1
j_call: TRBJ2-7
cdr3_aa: CASRRSTGIIYEQYF
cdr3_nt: TGTGCCAGCAGAAGGTCGACAGGGATAATCTACGAGCAGTACTTC

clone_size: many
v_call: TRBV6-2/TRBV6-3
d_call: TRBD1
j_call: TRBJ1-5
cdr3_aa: CASTDTDRGHNQPQHF
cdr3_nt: TGTGCCAGCACCGACACGGACAGGGGGCACAATCAGCCCCAGCATTTT

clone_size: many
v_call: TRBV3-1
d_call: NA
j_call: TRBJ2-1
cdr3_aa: CASSQDLGGTYNEQFF
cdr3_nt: TGTGCCAGCAGCCAAGATCTGGGGGGAACCTACAATGAGCAGTTCTTC

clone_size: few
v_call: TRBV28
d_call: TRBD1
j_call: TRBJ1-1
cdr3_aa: CASSLSDRGAFF
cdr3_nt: TGTGCCAGCAGTTTATCGGACAGGGGGGCTTTCTTT

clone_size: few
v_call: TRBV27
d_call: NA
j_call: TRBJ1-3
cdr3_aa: CASSLSPRAGGISGNTIYF
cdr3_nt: TGTGCCAGCAGTTTATCCCCTCGGGCGGGGGGAATCTCTGGAAACACCATATATTTT

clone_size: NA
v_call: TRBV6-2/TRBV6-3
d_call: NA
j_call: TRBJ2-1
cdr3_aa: CASSYSRIQNPYNEQFF
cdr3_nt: TGTGCCAGCAGTTACTCGAGAATTCAAAACCCCTACAATGAGCAGTTCTTC

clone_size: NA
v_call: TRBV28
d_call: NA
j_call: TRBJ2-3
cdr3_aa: CASQRPVTDTQYF
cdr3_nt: TGTGCCAGCCAACGTCCAGTCACAGATACGCAGTATTTT

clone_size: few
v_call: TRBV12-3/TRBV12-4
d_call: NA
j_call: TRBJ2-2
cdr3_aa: CASRDRAGELFF
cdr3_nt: TGTGCCAGCAGAGACAGAGCCGGGGAGCTGTTTTTT

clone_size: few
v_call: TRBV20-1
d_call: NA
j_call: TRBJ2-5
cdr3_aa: CSARQTGGRIETQYF
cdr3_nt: TGCAGTGCTAGACAAACGGGGGGCCGCATAGAGACCCAGTACTTC

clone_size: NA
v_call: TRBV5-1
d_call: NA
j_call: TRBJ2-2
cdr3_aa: CASSTGPTETGELFF
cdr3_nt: TGCGCCAGCAGCACGGGACCCACGGAAACCGGGGAGCTGTTTTTT

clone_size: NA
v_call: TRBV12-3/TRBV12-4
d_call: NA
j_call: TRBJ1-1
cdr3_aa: CASILGGNTEAFF
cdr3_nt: NA

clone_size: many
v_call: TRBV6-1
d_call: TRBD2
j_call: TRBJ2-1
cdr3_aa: CASSWTSGRNEQFF
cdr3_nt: TGTGCCAGCAGCTGGACTAGCGGGAGGAATGAGCAGTTCTTC

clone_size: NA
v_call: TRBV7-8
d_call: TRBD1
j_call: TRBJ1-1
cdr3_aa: CASSIRGQGRGNTEAFF
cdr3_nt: TGTGCCAGCAGCATAAGGGGACAGGGGAGGGGGAACACTGAAGCTTTCTTT

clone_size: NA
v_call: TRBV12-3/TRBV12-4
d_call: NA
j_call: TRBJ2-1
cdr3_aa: CASSFNDEQFF
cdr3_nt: TGTGCCAGCAGTTTTAATGATGAGCAGTTCTTC

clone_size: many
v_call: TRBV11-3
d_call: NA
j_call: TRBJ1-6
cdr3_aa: CASSYREGYSPLHF
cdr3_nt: TGTGCCAGCAGTTACAGGGAAGGATATTCACCCCTCCACTTT

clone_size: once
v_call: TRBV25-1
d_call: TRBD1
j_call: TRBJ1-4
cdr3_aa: CASSLQGAMSEKLFF
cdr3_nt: TGTGCCAGCAGCTTACAGGGGGCAATGAGTGAAAAACTGTTTTTT

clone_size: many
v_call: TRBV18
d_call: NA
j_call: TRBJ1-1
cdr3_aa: CASFTDRVTEAFF
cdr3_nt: TGTGCCAGCTTCACAGATCGGGTCACTGAAGCTTTCTTT

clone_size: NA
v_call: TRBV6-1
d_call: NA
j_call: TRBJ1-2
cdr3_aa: CATHRVTTNYGYTF
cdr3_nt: TGTGCCACACACAGGGTGACGACTAACTATGGCTACACCTTC

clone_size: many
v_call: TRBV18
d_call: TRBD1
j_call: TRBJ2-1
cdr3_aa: CASSPRTGLGYNEQFF
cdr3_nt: TGTGCCAGCTCGCCTCGGACAGGCTTGGGCTACAATGAGCAGTTCTTC

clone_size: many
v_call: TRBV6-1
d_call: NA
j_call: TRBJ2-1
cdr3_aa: CASSLSGGGYNEQFF
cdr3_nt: TGTGCCAGCAGTCTGTCCGGGGGAGGCTACAATGAGCAGTTCTTC

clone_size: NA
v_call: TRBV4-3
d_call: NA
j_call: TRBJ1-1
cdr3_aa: CASSQDHRRVNTEAFF
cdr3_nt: TGCGCCAGCAGCCAAGATCATCGCAGGGTGAACACTGAAGCTTTCTTT

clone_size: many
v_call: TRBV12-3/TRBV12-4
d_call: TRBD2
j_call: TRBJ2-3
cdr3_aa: CASSSPAERGRTDTQYF
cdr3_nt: TGTGCCAGCAGTTCCCCGGCTGAGCGGGGGAGGACAGATACGCAGTATTTT

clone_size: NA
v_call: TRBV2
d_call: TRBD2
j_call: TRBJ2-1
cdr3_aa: CASKAGLAGEENEQFF
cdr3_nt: TGTGCCAGCAAAGCGGGACTAGCGGGAGAGGAAAATGAGCAGTTCTTC

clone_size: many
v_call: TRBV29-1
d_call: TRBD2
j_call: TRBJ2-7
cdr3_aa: CSVSGLAGTYEQYF
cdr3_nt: TGCAGCGTTTCGGGACTAGCGGGGACCTACGAGCAGTACTTC

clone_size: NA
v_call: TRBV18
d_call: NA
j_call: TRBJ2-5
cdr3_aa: CASSQDSGETQYF
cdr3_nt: TGTGCCAGCTCGCAGGACTCGGGGGAGACCCAGTACTTC

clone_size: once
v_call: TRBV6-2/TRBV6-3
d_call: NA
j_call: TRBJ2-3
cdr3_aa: CASSYYRVTTDTQYF
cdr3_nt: TGTGCCAGCAGTTACTACCGGGTAACAACAGATACGCAGTATTTT

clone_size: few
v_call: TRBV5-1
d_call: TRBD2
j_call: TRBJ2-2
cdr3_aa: CASSLASGLAGGSNTGELFF
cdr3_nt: TGCGCCAGCAGCTTGGCGTCAGGACTAGCGGGAGGGTCCAACACCGGGGAGCTGTTTTTT

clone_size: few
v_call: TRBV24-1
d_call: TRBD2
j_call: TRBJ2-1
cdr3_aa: CATSDLRGRNNEQFF
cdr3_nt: TGTGCCACCAGTGATTTGCGCGGGAGGAACAATGAGCAGTTCTTC

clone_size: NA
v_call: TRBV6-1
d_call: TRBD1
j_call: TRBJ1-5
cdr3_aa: CASSANRGLGDQPQHF
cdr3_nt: TGTGCCAGCAGTGCTAACAGGGGGCTAGGGGATCAGCCCCAGCATTTT

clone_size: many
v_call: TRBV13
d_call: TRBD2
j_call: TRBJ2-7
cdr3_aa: CASSFNRGGFYEQYF
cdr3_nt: TGTGCCAGCAGCTTTAACCGCGGGGGGTTCTACGAGCAGTACTTC

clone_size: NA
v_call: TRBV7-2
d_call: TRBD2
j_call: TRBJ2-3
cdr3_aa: CASSSTSGITTDTQYF
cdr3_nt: TGTGCCAGCAGCTCCACTAGCGGGATAACCACAGATACGCAGTATTTT

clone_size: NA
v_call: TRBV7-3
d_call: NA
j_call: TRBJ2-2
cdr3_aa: CASSLSEGELFF
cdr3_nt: TGTGCCAGCAGCTTATCAGAGGGGGAGCTGTTTTTT